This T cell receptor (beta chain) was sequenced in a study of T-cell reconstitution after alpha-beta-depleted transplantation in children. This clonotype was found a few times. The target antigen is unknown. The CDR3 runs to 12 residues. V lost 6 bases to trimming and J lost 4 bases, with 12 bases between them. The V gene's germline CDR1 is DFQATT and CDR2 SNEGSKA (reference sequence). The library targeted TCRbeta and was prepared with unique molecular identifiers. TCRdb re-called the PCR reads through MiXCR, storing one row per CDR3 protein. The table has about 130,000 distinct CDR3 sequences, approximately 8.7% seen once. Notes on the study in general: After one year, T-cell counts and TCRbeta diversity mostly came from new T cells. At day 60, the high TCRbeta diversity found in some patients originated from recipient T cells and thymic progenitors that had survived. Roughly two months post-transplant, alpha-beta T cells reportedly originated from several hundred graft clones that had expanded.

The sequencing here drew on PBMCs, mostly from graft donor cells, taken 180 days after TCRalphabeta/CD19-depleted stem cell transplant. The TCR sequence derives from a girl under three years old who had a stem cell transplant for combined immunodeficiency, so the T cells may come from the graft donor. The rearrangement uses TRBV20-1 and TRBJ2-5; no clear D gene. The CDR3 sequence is CSAPGLGETQYF. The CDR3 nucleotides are TGCAGTGCACCGGGCCTTGGAGAGACCCAGTACTTC.